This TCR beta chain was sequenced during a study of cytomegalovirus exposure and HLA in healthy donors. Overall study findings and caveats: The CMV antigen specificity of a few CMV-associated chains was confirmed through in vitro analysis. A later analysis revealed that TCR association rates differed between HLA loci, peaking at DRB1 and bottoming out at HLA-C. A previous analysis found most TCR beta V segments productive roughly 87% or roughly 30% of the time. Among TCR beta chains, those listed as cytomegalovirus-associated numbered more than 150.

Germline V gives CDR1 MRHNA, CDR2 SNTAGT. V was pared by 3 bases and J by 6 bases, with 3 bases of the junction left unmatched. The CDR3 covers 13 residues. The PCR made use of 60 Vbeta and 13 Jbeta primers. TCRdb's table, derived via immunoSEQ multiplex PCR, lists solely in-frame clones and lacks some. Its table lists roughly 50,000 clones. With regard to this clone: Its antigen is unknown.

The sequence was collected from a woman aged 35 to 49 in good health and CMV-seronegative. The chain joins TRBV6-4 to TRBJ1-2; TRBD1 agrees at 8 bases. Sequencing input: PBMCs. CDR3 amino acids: CASSEYRGNGYTF. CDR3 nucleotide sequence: TGTGCCAGCAGTGAGTACAGGGGGAATGGCTACACCTTC.